Below, 32 T cell receptor beta chains from the same sample are listed, as sequenced in a study of cytomegalovirus exposure and HLA in healthy donors. Generated by immunoSEQ multiplex PCR, the TCRdb table keeps only in-frame clones and is missing some. The repertoire consists of about 160,000 clones, with 75% to 90% occurring once and the leading ten covering about 2.2%. The material sequenced was PBMCs. These receptors were obtained from a young woman in good health and CMV-seronegative.

The rearrangement uses TRBV4-3 and TRBJ1-2; no definite D call. CDR3 size: 13 residues. V was trimmed by 0 bases and J by 1 base, leaving 3 bases between them. CDR1 is LGHNA, CDR2 YSLEER, per germline. In DNA, the CDR3 is TGCGCCAGCAGCCAAGAGCGTAACTATGGCTACACCTTC. Its translation: CASSQERNYGYTF.

The chain uses TRBV7-8 and TRBJ2-5, with TRBD1 matching 7 bases. Germline CDR1 SGHVS, CDR2 FQNEAQ. The CDR3 spans 12 residues. V dropped 5 bases and J dropped 9; count of bases not matched to a gene: 6. The chain's CDR3 is CASSPRTGPQYF. The CDR3 DNA sequence: TGTGCCAGCAGCCCCCGGACAGGCCCCCAGTACTTC.

CDR3 region: CAIRTDLNTEAFF. CDR3 in DNA: TGTGCCATCCGGACAGACTTGAACACTGAAGCTTTCTTT. This chain links TRBV10-3 with TRBJ1-1, with D possibly TRBD1 on 6 matching bases. In germline, CDR1 is ENHRY, CDR2 SYGVKD. The CDR3 consists of 13 residues. V was pared by 8 bases and J by 0 bases, with 10 bases between.

Only one count was recorded for this clone. The V and J genes are TRBV7-9 and TRBJ1-6, with a possible D match to TRBD1 (5 bases). The CDR3 contains 13 residues. Germline CDR1 and CDR2: SEHNR and FQNEAQ (reference sequence). The ends were cut back, 3 bases at V and 7 bases at J, with 7 bases in the middle. The CDR3 DNA follows: TGTGCCAGCAGCTTTCAGGGAAATTCACCCCTCCACTTT. Translating it yields CASSFQGNSPLHF.

This clone was recorded once. J is TRBJ2-2 and V is TRBV7-8, with D unclear. CDR1 and CDR2 (germline): SGHVS, FQNEAQ. With 3 bases removed from V and 6 bases from J, the gap between germline ends came to 11 bases. This CDR3 has 14 amino acids. The CDR3 DNA sequence: TGTGCCAGCAGCTTTGATGTCGGGTCCGGGGAGCTGTTTTTT. Amino acid sequence: CASSFDVGSGELFF.

The gene calls are TRBV7-9 and TRBJ1-5; D not resolved. The germline V and J ends were trimmed by 4 bases and 2 bases, with 9 bases remaining between them. The CDR3 has 14 residues. Germline loops: CDR1 SEHNR, CDR2 FQNEAQ (reference sequence). The CDR3 region has the DNA TGTGCCAGCAGCTCCCGCGGTGGCAATCAGCCCCAGCATTTT. This sequence encodes CASSSRGGNQPQHF.

The gene calls are TRBV4-3 and TRBJ2-2; 9 bases are shared with TRBD2. This CDR3 is built from 20 residues. Trimming cost V 0 bases and J 0 bases; bases outside gene matches: 11. Germline CDR1 LGHNA, CDR2 YSLEER. The CDR3 nucleotides are TGCGCCAGCAGCCAAGATCCCCCCCGGACTAGCGAGCCGAACACCGGGGAGCTGTTTTTT. Translated: CASSQDPPRTSEPNTGELFF.

V gene TRBV25-1 combines with J gene TRBJ2-7, with a tentative D call TRBD1 (6 bases). Germline CDR1 reads MGHDK; CDR2 reads SYGVNS. With 4 bases removed from V and 4 bases from J, the gap between germline ends came to 8 bases. The CDR3 extends over 12 amino acids. CDR3 nucleotides: TGTGCCAGCAGTGCACAGGGTTACGAGCAGTACTTC. This translates into CASSAQGYEQYF.

The CDR3, as DNA: TGTGCCTGGAGGAGGGGGCACGGCACCGGGGAGCTGTTTTTT. As protein: CAWRRGHGTGELFF. The chain is built from TRBV30 and TRBJ2-2; 7 bases fit TRBD1. The trim removed 3 bases at V and 4 bases at J, leaving 5 bases unmatched. This CDR3 is built from 14 residues. Germline V gives CDR1 GTSNPN, CDR2 SVGIG (reference sequence). Full variable domain (outside the CDR3, taken from reference TRBV30 and TRBJ2-2): SQTIHQWPATLVQPVGSPLSLECTVEGTSNPNLYWYRQAAGRGLQLLFYSVGIGQISSEVPQNLSASRPQDRQFILSSKKLLLSDSGFYLCAWRRGHGTGELFFGEGSRLTVL.

The CDR3: CAWSLGLASETQYF. As DNA, the CDR3 is TGTGCCTGGAGTCTCGGACTAGCCTCGGAGACCCAGTACTTC. The chain recombines TRBV30 with TRBJ2-5, with 8 bases aligning to TRBD2. The CDR3 consists of 14 residues. V was clipped by 2 bases and J by 5 bases; unmatched bases: 7. Germline V gene data show CDR1 as GTSNPN and CDR2 as SVGIG (reference sequence). Looking up the rest from reference TRBV30 and TRBJ2-5 gives the full variable domain: SQTIHQWPATLVQPVGSPLSLECTVEGTSNPNLYWYRQAAGRGLQLLFYSVGIGQISSEVPQNLSASRPQDRQFILSSKKLLLSDSGFYLCAWSLGLASETQYFGPGTRLLVL.

The chain joins TRBV10-3 to TRBJ1-1; 8 bases agree with TRBD1. This CDR3 has 14 residues. Germline V gene data show CDR1 as ENHRY and CDR2 as SYGVKD. The trim removed 4 bases at V and 3 bases at J, leaving 4 bases unmatched. The CDR3 sequence is CAISAPQGDTEAFF. CDR3 nucleotides: TGTGCCATCAGTGCGCCACAGGGGGACACTGAAGCTTTCTTT.

This clone was seen a handful of times. This chain connects TRBV10-1 to TRBJ2-7, with D possibly matching TRBD1 (7 bases). Germline V gene data show CDR1 as WNHNN and CDR2 as SYGVQD (reference sequence). Trimming removed 4 bases at V and 3 bases at J, with 10 bases between. The CDR3 consists of 13 residues. DNA of the CDR3: TGCGCCAGCAGTGCCAGGGGGGTCTACGAGCAGTACTTC. It specifies CASSARGVYEQYF.

A single count supports this clone. The chain joins TRBV6-5 to TRBJ2-2, with 8 bases identical to TRBD1. The ends lost 6 bases at V and 3 bases at J; junction bases unmatched: 6. The V gene's germline CDR1 is MNHEY and CDR2 SVGAGI. The CDR3 spans 15 residues. DNA of the CDR3: TGTGCCAGCAGACGCGGACAGGGTGACACCGGGGAGCTGTTTTTT. Its protein product is CASRRGQGDTGELFF.

V is TRBV2 and J is TRBJ1-1; 7 nucleotides align to TRBD1. This CDR3 is 14 amino acids long. Germline V gene sequence: CDR1 SNHLY, CDR2 FYNNEI. V dropped 6 bases and J dropped 9; count of bases not matched to a gene: 13. CDR3 nucleotide sequence: TGTGCCAGCAGGGCTGCCGGGACAGCCTTAAAAGCTTTCTTT. It yields the protein CASRAAGTALKAFF.

The rearrangement joins TRBV2 to TRBJ2-7, with D possibly being TRBD2 (5 bases). The V and J ends lost 1 base and 6 bases respectively, with 22 bases between them. The CDR3 loop spans 17 amino acids. The germline V gene encodes CDR1 SNHLY and CDR2 FYNNEI. The CDR3 bases are TGTGCCAGCAGTGAAGGGCCGTTTTCTTATTTTCGGGGCGAGCAGTACTTC. Protein: CASSEGPFSYFRGEQYF.

The chain employs TRBV7-2 and TRBJ1-5, with D tentatively TRBD1 (6 bases). The CDR3 runs to 15 residues. CDR1 is SGHTA, CDR2 FQGNSA, per germline. Trimming pared 4 bases from V and 7 bases from J, leaving 17 bases between. The CDR3, as DNA: TGTGCCAGCAGCTCACAAGAGGGGGGGGTACAGCCCCAGCATTTT. Translation gives CASSSQEGGVQPQHF. Full variable domain (rest looked up from reference TRBV7-2 and TRBJ1-5): GAGVSQSPSNKVTEKGKDVELRCDPISGHTALYWYRQSLGQGLEFLIYFQGNSAPDKSGLPSDRFSAERTGGSVSTLTIQRTQQEDSAVYLCASSSQEGGVQPQHFGDGTRLSIL.

This chain uses TRBV27 with TRBJ1-1; the D gene is possibly TRBD1 (5 bases). The CDR3 extends over 14 amino acids. The germline gives CDR1 MNHEY, CDR2 SMNVEV (reference sequence). Trimming pared 1 base from V and 5 bases from J, leaving 11 bases between. Here the CDR3 DNA reads TGTGCCAGCAGTTTATATGCAGGGAGGACTGAAGCTTTCTTT. Residues: CASSLYAGRTEAFF.

The CDR3 region is CASSLTTLSRLEQYF. The CDR3 DNA reads as TGTGCCAGCAGCTTGACAACGCTCTCGAGACTCGAGCAGTACTTC. The chain uses TRBV5-8 and TRBJ2-7; D is unclear. This CDR3 has 15 residues. The V end was cut by 1 base, the J end by 6 bases, with 17 bases between. Germline V gene data show CDR1 as SGHTS and CDR2 as YDEGEE.

This chain links TRBV10-3 with TRBJ1-5; D unresolved. The CDR3 totals 11 residues. Germline assignment: CDR1 ENHRY and CDR2 SYGVKD. CDR3 nucleotide sequence: TGTCCCCACTCGTATTGTCAGCCCCAGCATTTT. Translated, it gives CPHSYCQPQHF.

The chain combines TRBV25-1 with TRBJ2-2; perhaps TRBD2 as D (5 bases). V was pared by 4 bases and J by 7 bases, with 13 bases between. Germline assignment: CDR1 MGHDK and CDR2 SYGVNS. The length of the CDR3 is 14 residues. The CDR3 nucleotides read TGTGCCAGCAGTGTCGGACTTGCCGGCGGGGAGCTGTTTTTT. Translated, it gives CASSVGLAGGELFF. The full variable domain, in which reference TRBV25-1 and TRBJ2-2 provide the parts outside the CDR3, is EADIYQTPRYLVIGTGKKITLECSQTMGHDKMYWYQQDPGMELHLIHYSYGVNSTEKGDLSSESTVSRIRTEHFPLTLESARPSHTSQYLCASSVGLAGGELFFGEGSRLTVL.

The rearrangement uses TRBV30 and TRBJ1-1; weak D call: TRBD1 (5 bases). This CDR3 has 14 amino acids. V lost 4 bases to trimming and J lost 0 bases, with 12 bases between them. The germline CDR1 and CDR2 sequences are GTSNPN and SVGIG (reference sequence). CDR3 residues: CAWNWGGVNTEAFF. CDR3 bases: TGTGCCTGGAACTGGGGAGGGGTGAACACTGAAGCTTTCTTT.

The rearrangement uses TRBV2 and TRBJ2-7; 8 bases fit TRBD1. Germline trimming cut 5 bases from V and 5 bases from J; bases unmatched to any gene: 5. The germline gives CDR1 SNHLY, CDR2 FYNNEI. This CDR3 region has 13 residues. The CDR3 nucleotides read TGTGCCAGCAGTACGGACAGGGCTAACGAGCAGTACTTC. Protein product: CASSTDRANEQYF.

The chain uses TRBV7-2 and TRBJ2-3; 9 bases map to TRBD1. The CDR3 extends over 16 amino acids. V lost 5 bases to trimming and J lost 6 bases; unmatched junction nucleotides: 12. In germline, CDR1 is SGHTA, CDR2 FQGNSA. The CDR3, as DNA: TGTGCCAGCAGCGTACGGGACAGGGCTTGCCTGGATACGCAGTATTTT. Translating it yields CASSVRDRACLDTQYF. Full variable domain (outside the CDR3, taken from reference TRBV7-2 and TRBJ2-3): GAGVSQSPSNKVTEKGKDVELRCDPISGHTALYWYRQSLGQGLEFLIYFQGNSAPDKSGLPSDRFSAERTGGSVSTLTIQRTQQEDSAVYLCASSVRDRACLDTQYFGPGTRLTVL.

The chain has TRBV6-1 and TRBJ2-2; TRBD1 might be the D (5 bases). V shed 1 base and J shed 0 bases, with 6 bases lying between them. This CDR3 has 15 amino acids. Germline V gene sequence: CDR1 MNHNS, CDR2 SASEGT. The CDR3 loop is CASSEEGANTGELFF. In nucleotides, the CDR3 is TGTGCCAGCAGTGAAGAAGGGGCGAACACCGGGGAGCTGTTTTTT.

The V gene is TRBV27, the J gene TRBJ2-1, with D perhaps matching TRBD2 (6 bases). The CDR3 loop spans 14 amino acids. Germline CDR1 is MNHEY and CDR2 is SMNVEV (reference sequence). Trimming cost V 3 bases and J 7 bases, with 13 bases left between them. CDR3 coding DNA: TGTGCCAGCAGTTTTGGGCGGGAACAGAATGAGCAGTTCTTC. Protein: CASSFGREQNEQFF.

The rearrangement joins TRBV6-5 to TRBJ2-2, with 11 bases identical to TRBD1. This CDR3 spans 15 amino acids. Trimming at V came to 10 bases and at J to 13 bases, leaving 17 bases not matched to a gene. Germline assignment: CDR1 MNHEY and CDR2 SVGAGI. The CDR3 DNA follows: TGTGCCACCGTTACCAAACTCTGGACAGGGGGCACGCTGTTTTTT. It is translated as CATVTKLWTGGTLFF.

The chain combines TRBV7-9 with TRBJ2-2; D is undetermined. The CDR3 extends over 14 amino acids. V shed 1 base and J shed 1 base, with 4 bases lying between them. Germline values: CDR1 SEHNR, CDR2 FQNEAQ (reference sequence). The CDR3 here is CASSLVMNTGELFF. DNA for the CDR3: TGTGCCAGCAGCTTAGTAATGAACACCGGGGAGCTGTTTTTT.

This clone was seen a single time. The genes are TRBV7-2 and TRBJ2-7, with TRBD1 matching 7 bases. This CDR3 has 14 residues. With V trimmed by 5 bases and J by 0 bases, 4 bases remained unmatched. CDR1 SGHTA and CDR2 FQGNSA come from the germline V gene. The CDR3 nucleotides are TGTGCCAGCAGCGCGAACAGGGGCTCCTACGAGCAGTACTTC. This sequence encodes CASSANRGSYEQYF.

This clone was counted a few times. The chain has TRBV5-6 and TRBJ2-3, with D perhaps matching TRBD2 (5 bases). The germline CDR1 and CDR2 sequences are SGHDT and YYEEEE. Trimming took off 3 bases at V and 4 bases at J, with 21 bases between the two ends. CDR3 length: 17 residues. CDR3 sequence: CASSSGREPRVSDTQYF. For the CDR3, the DNA is TGTGCCAGCAGCTCCGGCCGGGAACCTAGGGTTTCAGATACGCAGTATTTT.

V is TRBV7-6 and J is TRBJ2-2, with 11 nucleotides matching TRBD1. The V gene's germline CDR1 is SGHVS and CDR2 FNYEAQ. J gave up 4 bases and V 3 bases, and 10 bases lay outside the gene matches. This CDR3 is built from 18 residues. In nucleotides, the CDR3 is TGTGCCAGCAGCTTGCCGGGACAGGGGGTAGACGGCACCGGGGAGCTGTTTTTT. It specifies CASSLPGQGVDGTGELFF.

The gene calls are TRBV5-1 and TRBJ2-5; 7 positions match TRBD2. CDR1 and CDR2 (germline): SGHRS, YFSETQ. After removal of 8 bases from V and 3 bases from J, the junction contained 13 bases not matched to a gene. This CDR3 has 15 amino acids. The CDR3, as DNA: TGCGCCAGTCAAAGAAGCGGGACGGCGAAAGAGACCCAGTACTTC. Protein product: CASQRSGTAKETQYF.

The rearrangement uses TRBV5-1 and TRBJ1-1, with unresolved D. Trimming cost V 7 bases and J 4 bases, with 17 bases left between them. The CDR3 spans 14 residues. Germline V gives CDR1 SGHRS, CDR2 YFSETQ. CDR3 residues: CASCLSREGTEAFF. The CDR3 coding sequence is TGCGCCAGCTGCCTCAGTAGGGAGGGCACTGAAGCTTTCTTT.